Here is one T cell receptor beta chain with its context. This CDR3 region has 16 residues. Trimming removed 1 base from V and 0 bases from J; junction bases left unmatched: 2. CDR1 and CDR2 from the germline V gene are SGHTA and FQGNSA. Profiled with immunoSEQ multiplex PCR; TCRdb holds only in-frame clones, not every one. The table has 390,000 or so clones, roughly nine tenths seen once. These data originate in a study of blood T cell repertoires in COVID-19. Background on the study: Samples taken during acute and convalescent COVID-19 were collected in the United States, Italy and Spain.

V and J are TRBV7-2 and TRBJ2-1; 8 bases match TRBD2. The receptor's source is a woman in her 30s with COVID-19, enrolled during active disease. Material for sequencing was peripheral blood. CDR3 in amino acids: CASSLGRGGSYNEQFF. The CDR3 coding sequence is TGTGCCAGCAGCTTAGGTCGGGGGGGCTCCTACAATGAGCAGTTCTTC.